This is a list of T cell receptor beta chains from one sample in a study of human T cells and chemical hapten exposure. Each CDR3 protein is one row after TCRdb ran MiXCR on the RACE reads. The profile shows nearly 350,000 distinct CDR3 sequences, about 7% of them singletons. The material sequenced was whole blood, taken in connection with sensitization to the hapten diphenylcyclopropenone (DPC). The receptors here all came from a woman aged 18-35 years with alopecia areata. Some clones in this sample may be carry-over from other donors' samples. The conserved cysteine and the conserved F or W are not part of the CDR3 here. The order of the fields is V gene, CDR3 protein.

V gene: TRBV7-8; CDR3 protein: ASSSSTGATEAS
V gene: TRBV20-1; CDR3 protein: SARTGATYEQY
V gene: TRBV6-2/TRBV6-3; CDR3 protein: ASSYPSAGKETQY
V gene: TRBV5-1; CDR3 protein: ASSEQTGRRNTIY
V gene: TRBV5-6; CDR3 protein: ASSPQLRARGTTEAF
V gene: TRBV7-8; CDR3 protein: ASSLSPGVDTQY
V gene: TRBV3-1; CDR3 protein: ASSPNTGQMNTEAF
V gene: TRBV2; CDR3 protein: ASRDDRVLGEQF
V gene: TRBV18; CDR3 protein: ASSPDRPYGYT
V gene: TRBV12-3/TRBV12-4; CDR3 protein: ASSRAGRFTDTQY
V gene: TRBV6-5; CDR3 protein: ASSSADRFYNSPLH
V gene: TRBV5-1; CDR3 protein: ASSWMALASGEETQY
V gene: TRBV6-2/TRBV6-3; CDR3 protein: ASKSVGLGEDQPQH
V gene: TRBV4-2; CDR3 protein: ASSQDWRTLSEKLF
V gene: TRBV20-1; CDR3 protein: SAKERGYTGELF
V gene: TRBV21-1; CDR3 protein: ASSKRLAGVNLETQY
V gene: TRBV7-2; CDR3 protein: ASSLGTWRANTEAF
V gene: TRBV9; CDR3 protein: ASSVVDRGYEQY